These 32 T cell receptor beta chains came from one sample sequenced in a study of blood T cell repertoires in COVID-19. The protocol was immunoSEQ multiplex PCR, while the TCRdb copy is restricted to in-frame clones and leaves out a portion. The sample records tens of thousands of clones, roughly 80% being singletons. The sample was peripheral blood. The receptors here all came from a woman aged 60-75 years with acute or convalescent COVID-19.

The chain is built from TRBV5-8 and TRBJ1-1, with 7 bases aligning to TRBD1. CDR1 is SGHTS and CDR2 is YDEGEE in the germline V gene. The CDR3 contains 15 residues. The V and J ends lost 4 bases and 5 bases, in that order; junction bases with no gene match: 11. CDR3 nucleotides: TGTGCCAGCAGCACCTTGACAGGGTATGTAACTGAAGCTTTCTTT. This gives the protein CASSTLTGYVTEAFF.

This chain connects TRBV7-9 to TRBJ2-1; D not resolved. Germline V CDR1 and CDR2: SEHNR, FQNEAQ (reference sequence). This CDR3 is 13 amino acids long. V shed 5 bases and J shed 5 bases, with 10 bases lying between them. The chain's CDR3 is CASSPDTNNEQFF. The CDR3 nucleotides are TGTGCCAGCAGCCCAGACACAAACAATGAGCAGTTCTTC. The variable domain in full, completed from reference TRBV7-9 and TRBJ2-1, reads DTGVSQNPRHKITKRGQNVTFRCDPISEHNRLYWYRQTLGQGPEFLTYFQNEAQLEKSRLLSDRFSAERPKGSFSTLEIQRTEQGDSAMYLCASSPDTNNEQFFGPGTRLTVL.

This chain uses TRBV5-6 with TRBJ2-1, with 7 bases fitting TRBD1. Germline V gene lookup returns CDR1 SGHDT and CDR2 YYEEEE. V was clipped by 2 bases and J by 6 bases; unmatched bases: 11. The CDR3 sequence is 16 residues long. For the CDR3, the DNA is TGTGCCAGCAGCTTCAGACGACAGGGTGTAGGCAATGAGCAGTTCTTC. It is translated as CASSFRRQGVGNEQFF.

The chain links TRBV5-4 to TRBJ2-1; 11 bases agree with TRBD2. Germline V lookup: CDR1 SGHNT, CDR2 YYREEE (reference sequence). The CDR3 has 16 amino acids. Trimming cost V 4 bases and J 5 bases; bases outside gene matches: 8. CDR3 loop: CASSQRLAGTNNEQFF. In DNA, the CDR3 is TGTGCCAGCAGCCAAAGACTAGCGGGGACGAACAATGAGCAGTTCTTC.

The V call is TRBV7-2, the J call TRBJ2-1, with D possibly matching TRBD1 (6 bases). Per the germline V gene, CDR1 is SGHTA and CDR2 is FQGNSA. The V and J ends lost 4 bases and 3 bases respectively, with 10 bases between them. The length of the CDR3 is 14 residues. Written as DNA, the CDR3 is TGTGCCAGCAGCTCCCCGACAGGCTACAATGAGCAGTTCTTC. It specifies CASSSPTGYNEQFF.

The chain carries TRBV18 and TRBJ1-2; no clear D gene. The V end was cut by 0 bases, the J end by 4 bases, with 12 bases between. Germline assignment: CDR1 KGHSH and CDR2 LQKENI. The CDR3 is 15 amino acids. CDR3 amino acids: CASSPPETEIYGYTF. Written as DNA, the CDR3 is TGTGCCAGCTCACCACCCGAGACGGAGATCTATGGCTACACCTTC.

This clone was observed once. The J gene is TRBJ1-6, the V gene TRBV18; TRBD1 agrees at 7 bases. Trimming took 3 bases from V and 2 from J; bases not matched to a gene: 4. CDR3 length: 16 amino acids. Per the germline V gene, CDR1 is KGHSH and CDR2 is LQKENI. The CDR3 here is CASSPSQGTYNSPLHF. The CDR3 DNA reads as TGTGCCAGCTCACCTTCACAGGGGACCTATAATTCACCCCTCCACTTT. Based on the CDR3 plus reference TRBV18 and TRBJ1-6, the full variable domain is NAGVMQNPRHLVRRRGQEARLRCSPMKGHSHVYWYRQLPEEGLKFMVYLQKENIIDESGMPKERFSAEFPKEGPSILRIQQVVRGDSAAYFCASSPSQGTYNSPLHFGNGTRLTVT.

The chain couples TRBV9 to TRBJ2-5, with a possible D match to TRBD2 (6 bases). The germline gives CDR1 SGDLS, CDR2 YYNGEE. The ends were cut back, 4 bases at V and 2 bases at J, with 12 bases in the middle. CDR3 length: 14 amino acids. CDR3 sequence (DNA): TGTGCCAGCAGCTCGGGGACTTTACAAGAGACCCAGTACTTC. Residues: CASSSGTLQETQYF.

The chain has TRBV2 and TRBJ1-2; tentatively, D is TRBD1 (5 bases). The CDR3 is 11 amino acids. The germline CDR1 and CDR2 sequences are SNHLY and FYNNEI. The ends were cut back, 6 bases at V and 11 bases at J, with 13 bases in the middle. The CDR3 region has the DNA TGTGCCAGCAGGGCCGACGGGGGTTACACCTTC. This sequence encodes CASRADGGYTF. Looking up the rest from reference TRBV2 and TRBJ1-2 gives the full variable domain: EPEVTQTPSHQVTQMGQEVILRCVPISNHLYFYWYRQILGQKVEFLVSFYNNEISEKSEIFDDQFSVERPDGSNFTLKIRSTKLEDSAMYFCASRADGGYTFGSGTRLTVV.

This clone was detected a few times. The CDR3 DNA follows: TGTGCCAGCAGTCTACAGCAATATAGCAATCAGCCCCAGCATTTT. Translating it yields CASSLQQYSNQPQHF. The chain couples TRBV6-5 to TRBJ1-5; D not resolved. The CDR3 contains 15 residues. Germline values: CDR1 MNHEY, CDR2 SVGAGI. V was shortened by 5 bases and J by 0 bases, with 11 bases between the two germline ends.

The chain is built from TRBV6-5 and TRBJ1-6, with D tentatively TRBD1 (6 bases). CDR3 length: 15 residues. From germline, CDR1 is MNHEY and CDR2 SVGAGI. V was pared by 8 bases and J by 5 bases, with 16 bases between. The chain's CDR3 is CASRDWAGDNSPLHF. The CDR3 DNA reads TGTGCCAGCCGAGATTGGGCAGGGGATAATTCACCCCTCCACTTT.

In this sample, this clone turned up once. The J gene is TRBJ1-6, the V gene TRBV7-6; no clear D. The ends were cut back, 2 bases at V and 9 bases at J, with 8 bases in the middle. Germline CDR1 reads SGHVS; CDR2 reads FNYEAQ. This CDR3 is built from 13 residues. CDR3 sequence (DNA): TGTGCCAGCAGCTTAAGCGGGGTTTCACCCCTCCACTTT. Protein product: CASSLSGVSPLHF.

A single count supports this clone. This chain uses TRBV2 with TRBJ1-6, with D uncertain. With 4 bases removed from V and 11 bases from J, the gap between germline ends came to 6 bases. The germline V gene has CDR1 SNHLY and CDR2 FYNNEI. The CDR3 is made up of 11 amino acids. The CDR3 DNA reads TGTGCCAGCAGTGTATCGGCACCCCTCCACTTT. Protein: CASSVSAPLHF.

The chain joins TRBV9 to TRBJ2-7; D unresolved. Per germline, CDR1 SGDLS and CDR2 YYNGEE. The CDR3 covers 15 residues. Deletions cut 0 bases from V and 3 bases from J, with 13 bases between. For the CDR3, the DNA is TGTGCCAGCAGCGTAGCAGGTGAAGGCTACTACGAGCAGTACTTC. This codes for CASSVAGEGYYEQYF.

The chain uses TRBV3-1 (or the pseudogene TRBV3-2) and TRBJ1-3, with D perhaps matching TRBD1 (5 bases). V lost 2 bases and J lost 0, with 8 bases in between. CDR1 and CDR2 (germline): LGHDT, YNNKEL (reference sequence). The CDR3 is made up of 15 amino acids. The CDR3 region is CASSQRGYSGNTIYF. In DNA, the CDR3 is TGTGCCAGCAGCCAACGGGGGTACTCTGGAAACACCATATATTTT.

In its sample, this clone was seen a few times. The chain joins TRBV19 to TRBJ1-2; possibly TRBD1 for D (6 bases). In germline, CDR1 is LNHDA, CDR2 SQIVND (reference sequence). The CDR3 consists of 15 residues. Between the trimmed V and J ends, which lost 1 base and 6 bases, there was a span of 15 bases. CDR3 sequence: CASSIVSGGRNGYTF. DNA of the CDR3: TGTGCCAGTAGTATAGTTTCGGGGGGGCGGAATGGCTACACCTTC.

The chain uses TRBV28 and TRBJ2-1, with TRBD2 matching 8 bases. The CDR3 has 14 amino acids. Germline V gene lookup returns CDR1 MDHEN and CDR2 SYDVKM. Trimming cost V 9 bases and J 8 bases; bases outside gene matches: 12. The CDR3 sequence is CASEPGGPVDEQFF. CDR3 DNA sequence: TGTGCCAGTGAGCCGGGAGGGCCGGTAGATGAGCAGTTCTTC.

The chain combines TRBV5-1 with TRBJ1-6, with TRBD1 identical over 7 bases. Trimming took 4 bases from V and 8 from J; bases not matched to a gene: 9. The CDR3 is made up of 15 amino acids. Germline CDR1 SGHRS, CDR2 YFSETQ. The chain's CDR3 is CASSPTGTADSPLHF. The CDR3 nucleotides read TGCGCCAGCAGCCCGACCGGGACAGCCGATTCACCCCTCCACTTT. Supplemented by reference TRBV5-1 and TRBJ1-6, the full variable domain reads KAGVTQTPRYLIKTRGQQVTLSCSPISGHRSVSWYQQTPGQGLQFLFEYFSETQRNKGNFPGRFSGRQFSNSRSEMNVSTLELGDSALYLCASSPTGTADSPLHFGNGTRLTVT.

The chain joins TRBV14 to TRBJ2-2; 7 bases are a match to TRBD2. The germline CDR1 and CDR2 sequences are SGHDN and FVKESK. The CDR3 extends over 16 amino acids. J lost 3 bases, V lost 4 bases, and 8 bases had no gene match. CDR3 residues: CASSPLSGVYTGELFF. CDR3 sequence (DNA): TGTGCCAGCAGCCCTCTGAGCGGGGTGTACACCGGGGAGCTGTTTTTT.

The V gene is TRBV19, the J gene TRBJ1-2; 8 bases map to TRBD1. The length of the CDR3 is 14 residues. Germline CDR1 reads LNHDA; CDR2 reads SQIVND (reference sequence). V gave up 6 bases and J gave up 1 base; unmatched junction bases: 4. CDR3 in DNA: TGTGCCAGTAGCAGGACAGGGAGTAACTATGGCTACACCTTC. Translated: CASSRTGSNYGYTF.

V gene TRBV7-9 combines with J gene TRBJ2-1; 7 nucleotides match TRBD2. The CDR3 spans 17 residues. Unmatched junction bases numbered 12, after V lost 5 bases and J lost 2 bases. Germline CDR1 is SEHNR and CDR2 is FQNEAQ (reference sequence). CDR3 nucleotides: TGTGCCAGCAGCCTTGGGGGGGTTTGGCTCACCTACAATGAGCAGTTCTTC. Translation gives CASSLGGVWLTYNEQFF. Variable domain in full (rest from reference TRBV7-9 and TRBJ2-1): DTGVSQNPRHKITKRGQNVTFRCDPISEHNRLYWYRQTLGQGPEFLTYFQNEAQLEKSRLLSDRFSAERPKGSFSTLEIQRTEQGDSAMYLCASSLGGVWLTYNEQFFGPGTRLTVL.

The rearrangement links TRBV18 to TRBJ2-2; TRBD2 matches 7 bases. The ends lost 3 bases at V and 4 bases at J; junction bases unmatched: 8. Germline-derived CDR1 and CDR2 are KGHSH and LQKENI. This CDR3 comprises 16 residues. The CDR3 DNA reads as TGTGCCAGCTCACCCACGGCGGGACTACGCACCGGGGAGCTGTTTTTT. Its translation: CASSPTAGLRTGELFF. Complete variable domain (other parts from reference TRBV18 and TRBJ2-2): NAGVMQNPRHLVRRRGQEARLRCSPMKGHSHVYWYRQLPEEGLKFMVYLQKENIIDESGMPKERFSAEFPKEGPSILRIQQVVRGDSAAYFCASSPTAGLRTGELFFGEGSRLTVL.

The chain joins TRBV15 to TRBJ2-2; possible D gene TRBD2, 6 bases. CDR3 length: 16 residues. The V end lost 0 bases, the J end lost 5 bases, and 13 bases lay between the germline ends. Germline CDR1 is LNHNV and CDR2 is YYDKDF (reference sequence). The chain's CDR3 is CATSRDRGVTTGELFF. The CDR3 nucleotides read TGTGCCACCAGCAGAGATCGCGGGGTTACTACCGGGGAGCTGTTTTTT.

Here the CDR3 DNA reads TGTGCCAGCAGCCACGAGGGAGGGGAGCTGTTTTTT. Its protein product is CASSHEGGELFF. The chain couples TRBV3-1 (or the pseudogene TRBV3-2) to TRBJ2-2, with TRBD2 as a possible D gene (5 bases). V was clipped by 3 bases and J by 8 bases, with 7 bases between them. The CDR3 runs to 12 residues. Germline CDR1 is LGHDT and CDR2 is YNNKEL (reference sequence).

CDR3 nucleotides: TGTGCCAGCAGACCGAGACAGGGCGGCACTGAAGCTTTCTTT. Protein sequence: CASRPRQGGTEAFF. The chain employs TRBV2 and TRBJ1-1; 7 nucleotides line up with TRBD1. The V gene's germline CDR1 is SNHLY and CDR2 FYNNEI. The trim removed 6 bases at V and 4 bases at J, leaving 8 bases unmatched. The length of the CDR3 is 14 residues.

This chain joins TRBV9 and TRBJ1-3; the match to TRBD1 covers 11 bases. V was clipped by 3 bases and J by 0 bases; unmatched bases: 5. This CDR3 spans 17 amino acids. Germline V gene data show CDR1 as SGDLS and CDR2 as YYNGEE. Here the CDR3 DNA reads TGTGCCAGCAGCGCTACCGGGACAGGGGGCTCTGGAAACACCATATATTTT. The encoded protein is CASSATGTGGSGNTIYF.

The sample holds a few counts of this clone. V usage is TRBV30 and J usage is TRBJ1-1; D call uncertain. Germline CDR1 reads GTSNPN; CDR2 reads SVGIG (reference sequence). CDR3 length: 11 amino acids. Trimming pared 0 bases from V and 9 bases from J, leaving 8 bases between. In DNA, the CDR3 is TGTGCCTGGAGTGTGGTCGGTAAAGCTTTCTTT. This sequence encodes CAWSVVGKAFF. The entire variable domain, with the rest obtained from reference TRBV30 and TRBJ1-1, is as follows: SQTIHQWPATLVQPVGSPLSLECTVEGTSNPNLYWYRQAAGRGLQLLFYSVGIGQISSEVPQNLSASRPQDRQFILSSKKLLLSDSGFYLCAWSVVGKAFFGQGTRLTVV.

This rearrangement joins TRBV30 to TRBJ1-3; D might be TRBD1 (6 bases). CDR1 GTSNPN and CDR2 SVGIG come from the germline V gene (reference sequence). The CDR3 totals 12 residues. The V end lost 8 bases, the J end lost 2 bases, and 10 bases lay between the germline ends. This CDR3 is CALGQTGNTIYF. CDR3 bases: TGTGCCCTCGGACAGACTGGAAACACCATATATTTT.

The table lists this clone with a few counts. The rearrangement joins TRBV18 to TRBJ1-1; a possible D gene is TRBD1 (5 bases). The ends were cut back, 2 bases at V and 4 bases at J, with 11 bases in the middle. CDR3 size: 14 residues. Germline V lookup: CDR1 KGHSH, CDR2 LQKENI. The CDR3 loop reads CASSPYGGSTEAFF. The CDR3 DNA is TGTGCCAGCTCACCATACGGGGGGAGCACTGAAGCTTTCTTT.

The chain combines TRBV29-1 with TRBJ1-2, with 12 bases lining up with TRBD1. This CDR3 contains 11 residues. Germline V lookup: CDR1 SQVTM, CDR2 ANQGSEA. V was pared by 7 bases and J by 12 bases, with 6 bases of the junction left unmatched. The CDR3 spells CSAAGQGAHTF. The CDR3 region has the DNA TGCAGCGCCGCGGGACAGGGGGCACACACCTTC.

The chain has TRBV28 and TRBJ2-5; a weak D match, TRBD1 (5 bases). Trimming took off 7 bases at V and 4 bases at J, with 7 bases between the two ends. The CDR3 runs to 11 residues. CDR1 is MDHEN, CDR2 SYDVKM, per germline. CDR3 sequence: CASNQGETQYF. The CDR3, as DNA: TGTGCCAGCAACCAGGGAGAGACCCAGTACTTC. The full variable domain, in which reference TRBV28 and TRBJ2-5 provide the parts outside the CDR3, is DVKVTQSSRYLVKRTGEKVFLECVQDMDHENMFWYRQDPGLGLRLIYFSYDVKMKEKGDIPEGYSVSREKKERFSLILESASTNQTSMYLCASNQGETQYFGPGTRLLVL.

The chain has TRBV28 and TRBJ2-7, with D possibly being TRBD2 (5 bases). Trimming cost V 4 bases and J 0 bases, with 19 bases left between them. Germline CDR1 MDHEN, CDR2 SYDVKM. The CDR3 loop spans 17 amino acids. The CDR3 sequence is CASSSYLSAVSSYEQYF. CDR3 nucleotide sequence: TGTGCCAGCAGTTCCTACCTTAGCGCGGTAAGCTCCTACGAGCAGTACTTC.